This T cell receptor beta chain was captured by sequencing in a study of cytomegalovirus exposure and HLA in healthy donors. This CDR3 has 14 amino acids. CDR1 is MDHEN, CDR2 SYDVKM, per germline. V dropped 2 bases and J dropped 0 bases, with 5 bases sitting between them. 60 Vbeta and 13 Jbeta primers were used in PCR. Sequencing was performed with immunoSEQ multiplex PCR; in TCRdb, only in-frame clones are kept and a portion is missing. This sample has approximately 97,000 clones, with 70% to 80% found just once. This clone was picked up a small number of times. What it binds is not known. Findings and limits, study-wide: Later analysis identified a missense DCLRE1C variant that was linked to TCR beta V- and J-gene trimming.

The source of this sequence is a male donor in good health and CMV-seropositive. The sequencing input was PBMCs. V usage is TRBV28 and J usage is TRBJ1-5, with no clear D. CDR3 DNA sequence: TGTGCCAGCAGTTTAGTCTATAGCAATCAGCCCCAGCATTTT. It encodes CASSLVYSNQPQHF.